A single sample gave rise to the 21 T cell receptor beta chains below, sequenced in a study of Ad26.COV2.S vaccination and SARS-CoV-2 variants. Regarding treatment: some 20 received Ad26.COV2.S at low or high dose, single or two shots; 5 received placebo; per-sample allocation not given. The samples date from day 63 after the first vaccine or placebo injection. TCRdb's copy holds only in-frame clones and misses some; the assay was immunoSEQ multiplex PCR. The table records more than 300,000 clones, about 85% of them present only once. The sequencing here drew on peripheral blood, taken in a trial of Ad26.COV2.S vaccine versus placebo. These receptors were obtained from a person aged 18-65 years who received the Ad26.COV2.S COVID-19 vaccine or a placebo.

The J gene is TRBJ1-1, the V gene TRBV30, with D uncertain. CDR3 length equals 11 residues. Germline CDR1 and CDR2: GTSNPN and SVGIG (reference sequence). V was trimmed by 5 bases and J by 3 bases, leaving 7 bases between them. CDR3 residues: CAWGYDTEAFF. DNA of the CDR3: TGTGCCTGGGGGTACGACACTGAAGCTTTCTTT.

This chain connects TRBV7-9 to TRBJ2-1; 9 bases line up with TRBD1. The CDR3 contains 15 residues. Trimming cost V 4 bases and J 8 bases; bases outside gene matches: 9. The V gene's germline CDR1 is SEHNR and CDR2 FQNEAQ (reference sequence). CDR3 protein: CASSSGQGRWDEQFF. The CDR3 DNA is TGTGCCAGCAGCTCCGGACAGGGGAGGTGGGATGAGCAGTTCTTC.

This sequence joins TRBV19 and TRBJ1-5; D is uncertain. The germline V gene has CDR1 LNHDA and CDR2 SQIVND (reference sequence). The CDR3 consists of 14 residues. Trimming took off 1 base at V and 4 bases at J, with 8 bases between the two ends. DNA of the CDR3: TGTGCCAGTAGTATAGCCGGGGATAATCAGCCCCAGCATTTT. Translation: CASSIAGDNQPQHF. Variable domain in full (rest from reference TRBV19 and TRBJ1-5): DGGITQSPKYLFRKEGQNVTLSCEQNLNHDAMYWYRQDPGQGLRLIYYSQIVNDFQKGDIAEGYSVSREKKESFPLTVTSAQKNPTAFYLCASSIAGDNQPQHFGDGTRLSIL.

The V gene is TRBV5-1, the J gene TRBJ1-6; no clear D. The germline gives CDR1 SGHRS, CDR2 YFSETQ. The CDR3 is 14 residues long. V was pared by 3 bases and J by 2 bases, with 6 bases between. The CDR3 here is CASSSGTYNSPLHF. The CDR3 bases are TGCGCCAGCAGCTCCGGGACCTATAATTCACCCCTCCACTTT.

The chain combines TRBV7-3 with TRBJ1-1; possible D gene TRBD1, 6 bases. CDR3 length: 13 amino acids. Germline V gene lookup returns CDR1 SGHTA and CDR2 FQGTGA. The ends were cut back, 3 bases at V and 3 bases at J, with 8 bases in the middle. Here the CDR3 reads CASSLGAYTEAFF. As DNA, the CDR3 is TGTGCCAGCAGCTTGGGGGCCTACACTGAAGCTTTCTTT.

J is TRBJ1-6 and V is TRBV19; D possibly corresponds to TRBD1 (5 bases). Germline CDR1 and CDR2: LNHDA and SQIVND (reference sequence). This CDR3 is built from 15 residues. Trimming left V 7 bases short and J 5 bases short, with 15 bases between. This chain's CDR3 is CASKFGGTNNSPLHF. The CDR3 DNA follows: TGTGCCAGTAAATTTGGGGGGACCAATAATTCACCCCTCCACTTT.

DNA for the CDR3: TGTGCCAGCAGCCAAGCCACAGGGCCGGTTGGAAACACCATATATTTT. Translated, it gives CASSQATGPVGNTIYF. J is TRBJ1-3 and V is TRBV4-2; perhaps TRBD1 as D (6 bases). This CDR3 has 16 amino acids. V lost 1 base and J 3 bases, leaving 13 bases between the germline ends. CDR1 LGHNA and CDR2 YNFKEQ come from the germline V gene.

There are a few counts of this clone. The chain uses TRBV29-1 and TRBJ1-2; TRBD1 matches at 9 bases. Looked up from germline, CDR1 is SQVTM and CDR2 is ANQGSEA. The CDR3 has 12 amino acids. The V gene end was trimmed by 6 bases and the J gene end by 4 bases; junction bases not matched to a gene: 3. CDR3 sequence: CSVGQGGYGYTF. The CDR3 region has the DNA TGCAGCGTGGGACAGGGTGGCTATGGCTACACCTTC.

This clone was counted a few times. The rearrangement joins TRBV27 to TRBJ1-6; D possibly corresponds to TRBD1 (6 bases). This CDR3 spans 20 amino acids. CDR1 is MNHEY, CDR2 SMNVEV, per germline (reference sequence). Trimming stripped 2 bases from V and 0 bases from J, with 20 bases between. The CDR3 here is CASSLPGHLRASSYNSPLHF. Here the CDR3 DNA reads TGTGCCAGCAGTTTACCGGGACATCTTAGGGCGAGCTCCTATAATTCACCCCTCCACTTT.

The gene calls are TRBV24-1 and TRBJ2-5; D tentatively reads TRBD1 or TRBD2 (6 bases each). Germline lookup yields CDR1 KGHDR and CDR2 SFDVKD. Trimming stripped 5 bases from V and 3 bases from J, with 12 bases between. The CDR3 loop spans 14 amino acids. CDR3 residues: CATSAGGLKETQYF. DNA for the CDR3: TGTGCCACCAGTGCCGGGGGCCTGAAAGAGACCCAGTACTTC.

This CDR3 reads CASSLVGEKLFF. Written as DNA, the CDR3 is TGTGCCAGCAGCTTAGTTGGTGAAAAACTGTTTTTT. This chain links TRBV11-2 with TRBJ1-4; D ambiguous. This CDR3 is 12 amino acids long. The germline V and J ends were trimmed by 1 base and 7 bases, with 4 bases remaining between them. The V gene's germline CDR1 is SGHAT and CDR2 FQNNGV.

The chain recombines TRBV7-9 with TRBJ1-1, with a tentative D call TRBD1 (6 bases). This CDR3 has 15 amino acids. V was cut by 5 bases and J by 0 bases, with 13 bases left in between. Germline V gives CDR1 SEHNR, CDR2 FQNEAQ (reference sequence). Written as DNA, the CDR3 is TGTGCCAGCAGCGAAAGGGGGAACATGAACACTGAAGCTTTCTTT. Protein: CASSERGNMNTEAFF.

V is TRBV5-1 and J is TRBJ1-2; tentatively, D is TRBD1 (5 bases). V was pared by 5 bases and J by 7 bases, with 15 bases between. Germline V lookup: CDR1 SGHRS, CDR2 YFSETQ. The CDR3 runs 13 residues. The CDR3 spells CASRTGPGFGYTF. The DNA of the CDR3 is TGCGCCAGCAGAACGGGACCCGGCTTTGGCTACACCTTC.

CDR3 sequence: CASSTTTGEYMQPQHF. The CDR3 DNA follows: TGTGCCAGCAGCACCACCACCGGGGAGTATATGCAGCCCCAGCATTTT. The V gene is TRBV21-1, the J gene TRBJ1-5. TRBV21-1 is termed a pseudogene. This CDR3 is built from 16 residues.

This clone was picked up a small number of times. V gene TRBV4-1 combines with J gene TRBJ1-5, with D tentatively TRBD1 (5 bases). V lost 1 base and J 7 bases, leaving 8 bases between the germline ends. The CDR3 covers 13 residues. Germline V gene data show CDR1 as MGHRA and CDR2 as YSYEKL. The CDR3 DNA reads TGCGCCAGCAGCCAAGGGGGACGCCAGCCCCAGCATTTT. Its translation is CASSQGGRQPQHF.

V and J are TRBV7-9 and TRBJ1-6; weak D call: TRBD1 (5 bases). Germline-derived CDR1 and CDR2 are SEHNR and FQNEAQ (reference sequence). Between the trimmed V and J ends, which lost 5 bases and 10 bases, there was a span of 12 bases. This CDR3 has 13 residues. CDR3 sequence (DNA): TGTGCCAGCAGCACCGACGGGGACTCACCCCTCCACTTT. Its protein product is CASSTDGDSPLHF.

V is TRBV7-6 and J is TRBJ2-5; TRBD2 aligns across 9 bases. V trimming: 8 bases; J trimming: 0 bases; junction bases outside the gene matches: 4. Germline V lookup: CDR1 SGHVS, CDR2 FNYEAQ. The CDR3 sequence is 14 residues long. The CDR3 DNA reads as TGTGCCAGCGAAGCGGGGGGCAACCAAGAGACCCAGTACTTC. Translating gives CASEAGGNQETQYF.

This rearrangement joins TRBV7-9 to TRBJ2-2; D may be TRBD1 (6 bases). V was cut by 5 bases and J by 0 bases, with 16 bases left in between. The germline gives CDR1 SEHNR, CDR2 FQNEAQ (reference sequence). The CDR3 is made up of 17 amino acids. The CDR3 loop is CASSHHFRGPNTGELFF. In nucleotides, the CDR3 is TGTGCCAGCAGCCATCACTTCAGGGGACCGAACACCGGGGAGCTGTTTTTT.

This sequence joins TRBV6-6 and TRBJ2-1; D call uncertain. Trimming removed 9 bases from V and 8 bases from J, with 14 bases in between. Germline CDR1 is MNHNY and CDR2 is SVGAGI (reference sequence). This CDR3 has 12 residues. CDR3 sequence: CASADLADEQFF. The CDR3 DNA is TGTGCCAGTGCGGACCTTGCCGATGAGCAGTTCTTC.

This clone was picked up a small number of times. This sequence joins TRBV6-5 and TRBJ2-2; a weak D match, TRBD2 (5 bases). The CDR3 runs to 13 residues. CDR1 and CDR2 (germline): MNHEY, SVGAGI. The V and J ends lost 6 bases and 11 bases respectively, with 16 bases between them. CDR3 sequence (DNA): TGTGCCAGCAGCTACACCGTAGGGAGAGAGCTGTTTTTT. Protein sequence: CASSYTVGRELFF.

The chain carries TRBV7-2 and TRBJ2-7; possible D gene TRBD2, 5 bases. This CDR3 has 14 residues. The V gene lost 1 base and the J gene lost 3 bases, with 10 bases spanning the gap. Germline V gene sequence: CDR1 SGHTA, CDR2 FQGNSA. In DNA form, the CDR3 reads TGTGCCAGCAGCTTAGAGCGGTCCAACTACGAGCAGTACTTC. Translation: CASSLERSNYEQYF.